This entry lists 9 T cell receptor beta chains sequenced from one sample in a study of blood T cell repertoires in COVID-19. TCRdb keeps only in-frame clones here, not all; method: immunoSEQ multiplex PCR. The sample carries about 91,000 clones, approximately 77% recorded once. Material: peripheral blood. All receptors come from an elderly woman with acute or convalescent COVID-19.

The chain carries TRBV11-2 and TRBJ1-1; D gene unclear. There are 14 residues in the CDR3. V was pared by 5 bases and J by 1 base, with 11 bases between. CDR1 is SGHAT and CDR2 is FQNNGV in the germline V gene. Here the CDR3 DNA reads TGTGCCAGCAGCCCCCAGCCAGGGAACACTGAAGCTTTCTTT. This translates into CASSPQPGNTEAFF.

This chain connects TRBV7-2 to TRBJ1-1, with 10 bases lining up with TRBD1. Unmatched junction bases numbered 3, after V lost 4 bases and J lost 7 bases. Germline CDR1 reads SGHTA; CDR2 reads FQGNSA. There are 13 residues in the CDR3. CDR3 in amino acids: CASSSGQGNEAFF. The DNA for the CDR3 is TGTGCCAGCAGCTCGGGACAGGGGAATGAAGCTTTCTTT.

This chain links TRBV18 with TRBJ2-5, with D possibly matching TRBD2 (6 bases). Looked up from germline, CDR1 is KGHSH and CDR2 is LQKENI. Trimming stripped 2 bases from V and 4 bases from J, with 14 bases between. The CDR3 covers 15 residues. This CDR3 is CASSPAGPLGETQYF. The CDR3 coding sequence is TGTGCCAGCTCACCAGCGGGGCCCCTAGGAGAGACCCAGTACTTC.

This chain joins TRBV7-6 and TRBJ2-7, with D perhaps matching TRBD2 (6 bases). The V gene's germline CDR1 is SGHVS and CDR2 FNYEAQ. The V gene lost 2 bases and the J gene lost 3 bases, with 14 bases spanning the gap. The CDR3 has 15 residues. The CDR3 nucleotides read TGTGCCAGCAGCTTACGTACCGACGGGAGCTACGAGCAGTACTTC. This gives the protein CASSLRTDGSYEQYF.

The genes are TRBV7-2 and TRBJ1-5; 7 bases agree with TRBD1. CDR1 SGHTA and CDR2 FQGNSA come from the germline V gene. J was trimmed by 7 bases and V by 5 bases; bases with no gene match: 8. The CDR3 sequence is 14 residues long. CDR3 sequence (DNA): TGTGCCAGCAGCGAGGGACAGCCGGGGCAGCCCCAGCATTTT. It codes for CASSEGQPGQPQHF.

The rearrangement links TRBV29-1 to TRBJ2-5, with D perhaps TRBD2 (5 bases). The CDR3 loop spans 11 amino acids. V shed 3 bases and J shed 5 bases, with 7 bases lying between them. The germline V gene encodes CDR1 SQVTM and CDR2 ANQGSEA. The CDR3 sequence is CSVEPGETQYF. CDR3 in DNA: TGCAGCGTTGAGCCGGGGGAGACCCAGTACTTC. The complete variable domain, with remaining parts taken from reference TRBV29-1 and TRBJ2-5, reads SAVISQKPSRDICQRGTSLTIQCQVDSQVTMMFWYRQQPGQSLTLIATANQGSEATYESGFVIDKFPISRPNLTFSTLTVSNMSPEDSSIYLCSVEPGETQYFGPGTRLLVL.

The CDR3 region is CASSLPSDTFLNTEAFF. CDR3 DNA: TGTGCCAGCAGTTTACCGTCGGACACCTTCTTGAACACTGAAGCTTTCTTT. J is TRBJ1-1 and V is TRBV28, with D perhaps TRBD1 (5 bases). Deletions cut 2 bases from V and 0 bases from J, with 16 bases between. Germline CDR1 is MDHEN and CDR2 is SYDVKM. The CDR3 sequence is 17 residues long.

The chain employs TRBV6-4 and TRBJ2-1; 7 bases align to TRBD1. Unmatched junction bases numbered 15, after V lost 4 bases and J lost 9 bases. This CDR3 region has 16 residues. The germline V gene has CDR1 MRHNA and CDR2 SNTAGT. CDR3 loop: CASSAQGGAPRIEQFF. As DNA, the CDR3 is TGTGCCAGCAGTGCCCAAGGGGGCGCCCCCAGGATTGAGCAGTTCTTC.

This clone was detected ten times or more. This chain links TRBV30 with TRBJ1-3; D possibly corresponds to TRBD1 (6 bases). V was trimmed by 3 bases and J by 4 bases, leaving 16 bases between them. CDR3 length: 15 amino acids. Germline loops: CDR1 GTSNPN, CDR2 SVGIG (reference sequence). The CDR3 region has the DNA TGTGCCTGGAGCCCCGGGGGGGCGCCCGGAAACACCATATATTTT. Translating gives CAWSPGGAPGNTIYF.